The entry below gives a single TCR beta chain sequence along with its context. Its antigen is unknown. This sample is drawn from a study of vaccination and CD4 T cells after COVID-19. In the study overall: Cultures acting as controls obtained a CEFX pool, an HIV-1 Nef pool, or no peptide.

Treatment noted: 10-day PBMC culture with coronavirus spike peptide pools or control peptides (ViraFEST assay). Patients returned positive PCR results between March and December 2020, earlier than US Alpha, Beta and Delta variants. The authors cultured a few million PBMCs per well with about 9.6 IU/ml IL-2 and about 10 ug/ml peptide pools. Scientists ran DNA taken from cultured CD4+ T cells through the Oncomine TCR Beta short-read assay for sequencing. TCRdb recomputed calls from the PCR reads with MiXCR, one row per CDR3 protein. The sample shows 15,000 to 20,000 distinct CDR3 sequences, under 45% of them seen only once. This specimen was CD4+ T cells from blood, cultured in vitro, taken before SARS-CoV-2 vaccination. The source of this sequence is a human donor who had recovered from COVID-19.

CDR3 DNA sequence: TGTGCCAGCAGGGTAGAGTCCGAGACCACTGAAGCTTTCTTT. It encodes CASRVESETTEAFF. V is TRBV2 and J is TRBJ1-1, with D uncertain. The CDR3 has 14 amino acids. Germline loops: CDR1 SNHLY, CDR2 FYNNEI. Trimming removed 6 bases from V and 4 bases from J, with 15 bases in between.